The clone carrying this T cell receptor (beta chain) was counted at least ten times. Its antigen is undetermined. The sample comes from a study of blood T cells in healthy people across ages. Sample-barcoded 5' priming and a J-beta primer mix drove a second PCR of 7 to 11 cycles. The authors tagged each cDNA molecule using a template-switch adaptor with 12 random nucleotides. TCRdb called the 5' RACE reads again in MiXCR, with one record for every CDR3 protein. The data hold about 1.1 million distinct CDR3 sequences, with more than 30% observed a single time. The study drew donors from healthy Caucasian individuals in Russia aged roughly 6 to 95. Study conclusions and caveats: Donor CMV status, an unknown factor, possibly confounded changes in expanded clonotypes. PBMC samples, being unsorted, prevented any conclusive comparison of naive and antigen-experienced cells.

The germline V gene encodes CDR1 DFQATT and CDR2 SNEGSKA (reference sequence). This CDR3 comprises 12 residues. The V gene is TRBV20-1, the J gene TRBJ2-1; D uncertain. The sequence came from a man younger than 30 in good health. Sequencing was performed on blood. The CDR3 loop reads CSPKPGYNEQFF. DNA for the CDR3: TGCAGCCCTAAGCCCGGATACAATGAGCAGTTCTTC.